This T cell receptor beta chain came from a study of T cell responses to AZD1222 COVID-19 vaccine. Study results and caveats: The donors showed a predominance of white British ancestry and of females, with possible underestimation of clonal diversity. The study reported that nearly half of spike-specific TCRs target unmutated variant regions.

The J segment lost 8 bases and the V segment lost 5 bases, leaving 5 bases of the junction unmatched. Germline loops: CDR1 LNHNV, CDR2 YYDKDF (reference sequence). CDR3 length equals 12 residues. Clones were read by immunoSEQ multiplex PCR, and TCRdb kept only the in-frame ones, dropping some. This table has approximately 140,000 clones, 75% to 95% appearing once. Second doses at about 4 or about 12 weeks were pooled. This clone was seen only once. Its antigen is unknown. The source material was peripheral blood, sampled 28 days after the second AZD1222 dose. This chain joins TRBV15 and TRBJ1-2, with TRBD1 identical over 7 bases. The origin of this receptor is an adult who received the AZD1222 COVID-19 vaccine. This CDR3 is CATSFNRGGYTF. The CDR3 coding sequence is TGTGCCACCAGCTTTAACAGGGGAGGCTACACCTTC. Together with reference TRBV15 and TRBJ1-2, the CDR3 gives the full variable domain: DAMVIQNPRYQVTQFGKPVTLSCSQTLNHNVMYWYQQKSSQAPKLLFHYYDKDFNNEADTPDNFQSRRPNTSFCFLDIRSPGLGDTAMYLCATSFNRGGYTFGSGTRLTVV.